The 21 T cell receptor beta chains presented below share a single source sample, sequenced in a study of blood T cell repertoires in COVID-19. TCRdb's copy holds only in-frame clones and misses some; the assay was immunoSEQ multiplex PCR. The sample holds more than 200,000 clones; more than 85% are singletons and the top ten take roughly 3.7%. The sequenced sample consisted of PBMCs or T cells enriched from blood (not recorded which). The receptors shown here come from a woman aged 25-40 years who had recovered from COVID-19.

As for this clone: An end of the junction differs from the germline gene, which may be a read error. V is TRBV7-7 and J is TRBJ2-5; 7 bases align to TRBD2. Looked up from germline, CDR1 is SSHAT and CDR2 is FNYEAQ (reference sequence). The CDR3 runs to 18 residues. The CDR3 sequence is CASSRLGAGRGSIETQYF. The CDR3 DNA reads TGTGCTAGCAGCAGGCTTGGAGCGGGACGCGGGAGTATCGAGACCCAGTACTTC. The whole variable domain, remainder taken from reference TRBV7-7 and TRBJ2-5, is GAGVSQSPRYKVTKRGQDVTLRCDPISSHATLYWYQQALGQGPEFLTYFNYEAQPDKSGLPSDRFSAERPEGSISTLTIQRTEQRDSAMYRCASSRLGAGRGSIETQYFGPGTRLLVL.

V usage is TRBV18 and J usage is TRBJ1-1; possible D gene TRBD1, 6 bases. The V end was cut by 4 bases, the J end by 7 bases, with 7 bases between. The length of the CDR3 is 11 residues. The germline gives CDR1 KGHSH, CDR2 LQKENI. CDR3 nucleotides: TGTGCCAGCTCACGCAGGGGTGAAGCTTTCTTT. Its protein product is CASSRRGEAFF.

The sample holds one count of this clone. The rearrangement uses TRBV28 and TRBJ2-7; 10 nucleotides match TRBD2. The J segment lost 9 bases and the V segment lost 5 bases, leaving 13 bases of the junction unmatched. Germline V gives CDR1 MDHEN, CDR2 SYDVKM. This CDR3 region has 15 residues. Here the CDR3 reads CASSVTSGLLRVQYF. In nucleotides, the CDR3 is TGTGCCAGCAGTGTGACTAGCGGGTTACTACGAGTGCAGTACTTC.

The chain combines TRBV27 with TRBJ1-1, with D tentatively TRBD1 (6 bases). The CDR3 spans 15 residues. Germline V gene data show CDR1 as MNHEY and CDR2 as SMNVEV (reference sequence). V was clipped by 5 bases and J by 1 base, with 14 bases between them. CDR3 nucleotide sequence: TGTGCCAGCAGTGCCCGACAGGAGAGGAACACTGAAGCTTTCTTT. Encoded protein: CASSARQERNTEAFF.

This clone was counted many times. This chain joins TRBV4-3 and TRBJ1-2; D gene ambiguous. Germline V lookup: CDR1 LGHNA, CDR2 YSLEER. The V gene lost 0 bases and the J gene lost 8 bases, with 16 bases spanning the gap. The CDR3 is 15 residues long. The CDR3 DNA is TGCGCCAGCAGCCAAGATCTAAGGCGACGGGAAGGCTACACCTTC. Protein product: CASSQDLRRREGYTF.

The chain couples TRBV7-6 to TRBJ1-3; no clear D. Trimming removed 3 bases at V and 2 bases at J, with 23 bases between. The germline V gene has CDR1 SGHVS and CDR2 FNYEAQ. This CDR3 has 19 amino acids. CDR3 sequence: CASSLRYLTSSGPGNTIYF. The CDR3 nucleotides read TGTGCCAGCAGCTTGCGATACCTCACTTCAAGCGGGCCTGGAAACACCATATATTTT. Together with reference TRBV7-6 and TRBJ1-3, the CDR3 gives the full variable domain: GAGVSQSPRYKVTKRGQDVALRCDPISGHVSLYWYRQALGQGPEFLTYFNYEAQQDKSGLPNDRFSAERPEGSISTLTIQRTEQRDSAMYRCASSLRYLTSSGPGNTIYFGEGSWLTVV.

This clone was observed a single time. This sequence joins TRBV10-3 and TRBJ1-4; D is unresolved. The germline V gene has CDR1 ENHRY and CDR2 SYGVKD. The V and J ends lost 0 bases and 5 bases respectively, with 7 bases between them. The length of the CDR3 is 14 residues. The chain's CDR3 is CAISESRGNEKLFF. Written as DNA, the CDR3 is TGTGCCATCAGTGAGTCGAGAGGGAATGAAAAACTGTTTTTT.

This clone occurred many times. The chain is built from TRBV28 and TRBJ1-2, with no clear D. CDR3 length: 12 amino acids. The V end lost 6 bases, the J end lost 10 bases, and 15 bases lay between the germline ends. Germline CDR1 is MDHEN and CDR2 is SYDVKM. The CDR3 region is CASRLGRKNYTF. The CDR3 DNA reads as TGTGCCAGCAGGTTAGGCAGGAAAAACTACACCTTC.

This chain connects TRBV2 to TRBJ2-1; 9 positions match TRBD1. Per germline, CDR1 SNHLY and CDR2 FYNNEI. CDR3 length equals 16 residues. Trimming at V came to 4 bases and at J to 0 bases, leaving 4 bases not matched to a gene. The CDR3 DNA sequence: TGTGCCAGCAGTGGAGGGACAGGGAGCTCCTACAATGAGCAGTTCTTC. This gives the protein CASSGGTGSSYNEQFF.

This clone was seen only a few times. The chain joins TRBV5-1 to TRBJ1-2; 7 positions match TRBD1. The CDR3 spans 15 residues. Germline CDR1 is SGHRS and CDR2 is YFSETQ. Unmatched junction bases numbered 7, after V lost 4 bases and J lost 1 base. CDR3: CASSRGQNGNYGYTF. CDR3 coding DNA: TGCGCCAGCAGCCGGGGACAGAACGGTAACTATGGCTACACCTTC. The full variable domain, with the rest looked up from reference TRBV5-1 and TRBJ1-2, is KAGVTQTPRYLIKTRGQQVTLSCSPISGHRSVSWYQQTPGQGLQFLFEYFSETQRNKGNFPGRFSGRQFSNSRSEMNVSTLELGDSALYLCASSRGQNGNYGYTFGSGTRLTVV.

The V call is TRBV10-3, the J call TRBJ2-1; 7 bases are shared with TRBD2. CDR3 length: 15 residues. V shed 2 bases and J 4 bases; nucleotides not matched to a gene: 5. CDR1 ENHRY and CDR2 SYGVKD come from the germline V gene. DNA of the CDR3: TGTGCCATCAGTGAGCGGAGCGGGAATTACAATGAGCAGTTCTTC. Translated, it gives CAISERSGNYNEQFF.

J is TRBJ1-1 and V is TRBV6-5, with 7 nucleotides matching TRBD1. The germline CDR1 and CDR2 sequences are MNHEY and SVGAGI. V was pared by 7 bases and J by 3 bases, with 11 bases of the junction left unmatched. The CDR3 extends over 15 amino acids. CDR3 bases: TGTGCCAGCACTCGAACAGGGGAAGGTTACACTGAAGCTTTCTTT. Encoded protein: CASTRTGEGYTEAFF.

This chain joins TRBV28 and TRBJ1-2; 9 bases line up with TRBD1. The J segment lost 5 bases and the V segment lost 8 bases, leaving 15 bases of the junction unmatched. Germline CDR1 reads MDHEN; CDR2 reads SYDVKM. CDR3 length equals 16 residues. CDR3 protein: CASGLQGARIRYGYTF. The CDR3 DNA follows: TGTGCCAGCGGCCTACAGGGGGCGCGGATTCGATATGGCTACACCTTC.

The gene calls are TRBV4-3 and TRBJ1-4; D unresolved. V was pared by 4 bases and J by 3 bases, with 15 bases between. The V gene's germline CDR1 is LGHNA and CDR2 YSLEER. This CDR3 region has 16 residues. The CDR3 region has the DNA TGCGCCAGCAGCCCGAGCGGAGGGATGGCTAATGAAAAACTGTTTTTT. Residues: CASSPSGGMANEKLFF.

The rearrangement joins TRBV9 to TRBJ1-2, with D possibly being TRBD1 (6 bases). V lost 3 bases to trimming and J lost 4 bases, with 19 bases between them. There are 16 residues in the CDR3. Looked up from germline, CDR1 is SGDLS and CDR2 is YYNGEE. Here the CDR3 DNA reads TGTGCCAGCAGCGGGGTTGGGGGCGCGTTTCGCTATGGCTACACCTTC. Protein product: CASSGVGGAFRYGYTF.

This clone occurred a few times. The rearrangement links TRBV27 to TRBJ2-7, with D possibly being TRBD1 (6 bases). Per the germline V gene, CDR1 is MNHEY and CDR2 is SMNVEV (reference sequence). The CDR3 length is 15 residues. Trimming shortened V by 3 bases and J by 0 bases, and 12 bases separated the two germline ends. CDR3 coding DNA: TGTGCCAGCAGTTTCCTCGGACAGAACTCCTACGAGCAGTACTTC. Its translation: CASSFLGQNSYEQYF.

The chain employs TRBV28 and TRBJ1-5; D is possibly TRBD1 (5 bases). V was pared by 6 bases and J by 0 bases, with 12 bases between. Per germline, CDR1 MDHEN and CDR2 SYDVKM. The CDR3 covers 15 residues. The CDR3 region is CASSSTVFSNQPQHF. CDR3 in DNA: TGTGCCAGCAGCTCGACAGTTTTTAGCAATCAGCCCCAGCATTTT.

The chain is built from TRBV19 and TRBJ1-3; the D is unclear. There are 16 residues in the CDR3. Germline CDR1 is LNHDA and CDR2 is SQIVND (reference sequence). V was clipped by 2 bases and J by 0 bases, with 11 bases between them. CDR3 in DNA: TGTGCCAGTAGTATACCAGCAGGCCGCTCTGGAAACACCATATATTTT. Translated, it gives CASSIPAGRSGNTIYF.

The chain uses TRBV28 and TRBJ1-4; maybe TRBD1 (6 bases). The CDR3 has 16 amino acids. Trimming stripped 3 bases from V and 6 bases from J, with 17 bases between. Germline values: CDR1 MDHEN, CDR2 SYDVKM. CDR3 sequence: CASSFRGGLGDEKLFF. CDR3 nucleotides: TGTGCCAGCAGTTTTAGGGGGGGGCTCGGGGATGAAAAACTGTTTTTT.

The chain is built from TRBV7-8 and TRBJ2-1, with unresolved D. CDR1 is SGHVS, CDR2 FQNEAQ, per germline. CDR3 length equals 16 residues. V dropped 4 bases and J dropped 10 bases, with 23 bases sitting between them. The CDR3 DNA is TGTGCCAGCAGCTCCTCTACCACATTAGCCAATCGGGAGCAGTTCTTC. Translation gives CASSSSTTLANREQFF. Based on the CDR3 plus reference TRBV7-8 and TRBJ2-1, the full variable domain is GAGVSQSPRYKVAKRGQDVALRCDPISGHVSLFWYQQALGQGPEFLTYFQNEAQLDKSGLPSDRFFAERPEGSVSTLKIQRTQQEDSAVYLCASSSSTTLANREQFFGPGTRLTVL.

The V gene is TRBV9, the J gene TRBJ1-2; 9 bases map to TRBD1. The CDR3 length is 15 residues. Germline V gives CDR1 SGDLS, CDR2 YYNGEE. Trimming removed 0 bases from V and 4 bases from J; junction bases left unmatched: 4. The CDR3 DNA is TGTGCCAGCAGCGTAGACAGGGGGCGAGTCTATGGCTACACCTTC. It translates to CASSVDRGRVYGYTF.